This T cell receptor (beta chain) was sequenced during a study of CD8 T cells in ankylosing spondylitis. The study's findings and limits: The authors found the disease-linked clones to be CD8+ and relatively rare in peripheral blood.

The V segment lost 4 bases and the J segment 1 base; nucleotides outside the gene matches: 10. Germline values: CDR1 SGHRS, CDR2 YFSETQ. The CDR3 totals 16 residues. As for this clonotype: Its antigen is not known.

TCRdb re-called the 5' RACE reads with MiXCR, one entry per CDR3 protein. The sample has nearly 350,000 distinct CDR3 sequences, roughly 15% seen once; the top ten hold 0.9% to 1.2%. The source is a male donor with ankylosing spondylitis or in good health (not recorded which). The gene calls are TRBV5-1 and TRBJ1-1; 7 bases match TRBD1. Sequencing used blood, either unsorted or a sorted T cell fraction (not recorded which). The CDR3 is CASSPRSEGANTEAFF. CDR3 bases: TGCGCCAGCAGCCCACGGAGTGAGGGGGCGAACACTGAAGCTTTCTTT.